The 8 T cell receptor beta chains presented below share a single source sample, sequenced in a study of CD8+ T cells in alopecia areata. Treatment meaning: oral pan-JAK inhibitor, 5-10 mg twice daily. RNA extraction and reverse transcription yielded cDNA as sequencing template. The method was immunoSEQ multiplex PCR; TCRdb's version includes in-frame clones alone and lacks a portion of them. The sample shows under 200,000 clones, around three fifths of them seen only once. Sample: CD4+ T cells sorted from blood, taken at week 4, from a patient treated with tofacitinib. Receptors were obtained from a human donor with alopecia areata.

This clone showed up just a few times. This chain uses TRBV6-6 with TRBJ1-4; D is ambiguous. Germline V gene sequence: CDR1 MNHNY, CDR2 SVGAGI (reference sequence). V gave up 10 bases and J gave up 8 bases, with 8 bases separating them. The CDR3 extends over 10 amino acids. This CDR3 is CAIGREKLFF. The CDR3 DNA follows: TGTGCCATCGGACGGGAAAAACTGTTTTTT.

This clone was detected only once. The J gene is TRBJ1-1, the V gene TRBV30; D gene unclear. Germline lookup yields CDR1 GTSNPN and CDR2 SVGIG (reference sequence). The germline V and J ends were trimmed by 8 bases and 3 bases, with 16 bases remaining between them. The CDR3 spans 13 residues. CDR3 nucleotides: TGTGCCGGAAGACCCGGGGTGTACACTGAAGCTTTCTTT. Protein: CAGRPGVYTEAFF.

The V call is TRBV4-3, the J call TRBJ1-3; possibly TRBD1 for D (5 bases). Germline CDR1 reads LGHNA; CDR2 reads YSLEER. Trimming removed 0 bases at V and 0 bases at J, with 15 bases between. The CDR3 spans 18 residues. In DNA form, the CDR3 reads TGCGCCAGCAGCCAAGATCTCTCTGGGACGGGCTCTGGAAACACCATATATTTT. It codes for CASSQDLSGTGSGNTIYF.

This clone was counted once. The chain couples TRBV25-1 to TRBJ2-2; 12 bases line up with TRBD2. CDR1 is MGHDK and CDR2 is SYGVNS in the germline V gene. The J segment lost 7 bases and the V segment lost 3 bases, leaving 6 bases of the junction unmatched. The CDR3 totals 16 residues. The CDR3 is CASSDTSGGNIGELFF. CDR3 nucleotides: TGTGCCAGCAGTGATACTAGCGGGGGGAATATCGGGGAGCTGTTTTTT.

The J gene is TRBJ1-5, the V gene TRBV30; TRBD1 might be the D (6 bases). Between the trimmed V and J ends, which lost 2 bases and 7 bases, there was a span of 12 bases. This CDR3 has 13 amino acids. Germline-derived CDR1 and CDR2 are GTSNPN and SVGIG (reference sequence). As DNA, the CDR3 is TGTGCCTGGAGTTCTGGGGGGGGCCAGCCCCAGCATTTT. This encodes CAWSSGGGQPQHF.

Comment on this clone: Distinct nucleotide sequences in the sample also encode this CDR3. The chain employs TRBV29-1 and TRBJ2-2; D remains ambiguous. This CDR3 has 11 residues. V was shortened by 4 bases and J by 3 bases, with 3 bases between the two germline ends. Germline values: CDR1 SQVTM, CDR2 ANQGSEA. CDR3 sequence: CSVGDTGELFF. CDR3 coding DNA: TGCAGCGTTGGAGACACCGGGGAGCTGTTTTTT.

The chain is built from TRBV6-5 and TRBJ1-2; the D gene is possibly TRBD1 (5 bases). Germline-derived CDR1 and CDR2 are MNHEY and SVGAGI. With 6 bases removed from V and 4 bases from J, the gap between germline ends came to 15 bases. CDR3 length equals 14 residues. The CDR3 spells CASSPGQFFYGYTF. CDR3 in DNA: TGTGCCAGCAGCCCGGGGCAGTTCTTCTATGGCTACACCTTC.

The chain recombines TRBV29-1 with TRBJ2-2, with 7 bases fitting TRBD1. This CDR3 contains 13 residues. The V gene end was trimmed by 6 bases and the J gene end by 4 bases; junction bases not matched to a gene: 5. From germline, CDR1 is SQVTM and CDR2 ANQGSEA. The CDR3 region has the DNA TGCAGCGTCCGGGACAGTGTCACCGGGGAGCTGTTTTTT. Translating gives CSVRDSVTGELFF.